Listed below are T cell receptor beta chains from one sample, sequenced in a study of CD8+ T cells in alopecia areata. The data were produced by immunoSEQ multiplex PCR, yet TCRdb's version contains in-frame clones alone and is incomplete. The table includes tens of thousands of clones, roughly 44% detected once. This material consisted of CD8+ T cells sorted from blood, taken at week 0. These receptors came from a human donor with alopecia areata. The CDR3 runs from the conserved cysteine through the conserved F or W. The order of the fields is D gene, CDR3 length, clone size, V gene, J gene, CDR3 DNA, CDR3 protein. The D gene is left open where the match is weak. Some rows mark clone size as missing; the rest say once, few, many or name a class of expanded clone.

>TRBD2|15|-|TRBV6-5|TRBJ2-3
TGTGCCAGCACCCAGGGAGGGGTCCCCACAGATACGCAGTATTTT
CASTQGGVPTDTQYF
>TRBD2|22|-|TRBV27|TRBJ2-1
TGTGCCAGCAGTTTGCTGGGTAGTCGAAGACTAGCGGGAGGGCCGTCCTACAATGAGCAGTTCTTC
CASSLLGSRRLAGGPSYNEQFF
>TRBD2|14|few|TRBV29-1|TRBJ2-1
TGCAGCGCAAGGGGGGCTAGCGGGAATCCTGAGCAGTTCTTC
CSARGASGNPEQFF
>-|12|-|TRBV29-1|TRBJ2-7
TGCAGCGTTGGTAGGTCTTCTACCGAGCAGTACTTC
CSVGRSSTEQYF
>-|14|-|TRBV7-9|TRBJ2-7
TGTGCCAGCAGTTACGCCGCCGGGTCCTACGAGCAGTACTTC
CASSYAAGSYEQYF
>-|16|few|TRBV14|TRBJ2-1
TGTGCCAGCAGCCATCTTAAAGCGGGTCCCTACAATGAGCAGTTCTTC
CASSHLKAGPYNEQFF
>TRBD2|14|-|TRBV28|TRBJ2-7
TGTGCCAGCAGATCAGCGGGAGCACTAGGCGAGCAGTACTTC
CASRSAGALGEQYF
>TRBD1|15|once|TRBV6-5|TRBJ1-5
TGTGCCAGCAGTCCACACAGGGGGCGCAGCCAGCCCCAGCATTTT
CASSPHRGRSQPQHF
>-|14|few|TRBV9|TRBJ1-2
TGTGCCAGCAGCGTAGCTGTCACATCCTATGGCTACACCTTC
CASSVAVTSYGYTF
>TRBD2|15|-|TRBV5-4|TRBJ2-7
TGTGCCAGCAGCCTGACTAGCGGAGCGTCCTACGAGCAGTACTTC
CASSLTSGASYEQYF
>TRBD2|15|many|TRBV4-3|TRBJ2-1
TGCGCCAGCAGCCAAGCGCCTAGCGGATACAATGAGCAGTTCTTC
CASSQAPSGYNEQFF
>TRBD2|13|-|TRBV7-8|TRBJ2-7
TGTGCCAGCAGCTTGGCTAGCGGGAGCGAGCAGTACTTC
CASSLASGSEQYF
>-|16|-|TRBV4-1|TRBJ1-2
TGCGCCAGCAGCCAACTGGACGGAGGACGTAGCTATGGCTACACCTTC
CASSQLDGGRSYGYTF
>-|12|once|TRBV9|TRBJ2-1
TGTGCCAGCAGCGTCCTGGGGGATGAGCAGTTCTTC
CASSVLGDEQFF
>-|12|-|TRBV30|TRBJ2-2
TGTGCCTGGAGTGGGCCGCGGGGGGAGCTGTTTTTT
CAWSGPRGELFF
>TRBD1|13|few|TRBV29-1|TRBJ2-7
TGCAGCGTCGGACAGGGGCAGGCTAATGAGCAGTACTTC
CSVGQGQANEQYF
>-|14|-|TRBV4-2|TRBJ2-5
TGTGCCAGCAGCCCGGTGGAAGCCGAAGAGACCCAGTACTTC
CASSPVEAEETQYF
>TRBD2|15|few|TRBV30|TRBJ2-3
TGTGCCTGGAGTGTACTAGCGGTTAGCACAGATACGCAGTATTTT
CAWSVLAVSTDTQYF
>TRBD2|15|-|TRBV5-1|TRBJ2-1
TGCGCCAGCAGTGCGGGGACTAGCGGGAGGGACGAGCAGTTCTTC
CASSAGTSGRDEQFF
>-|14|few|TRBV7-7|TRBJ2-1
TGTGCTAGCAGCTTAAACCTGGGGGAAGTTGAGCAGTTCTTC
CASSLNLGEVEQFF
>TRBD2|15|-|TRBV29-1|TRBJ2-3
TGCAGCGCAACCAACCCCATCCGGGAGGGAGATACGCAGTATTTT
CSATNPIREGDTQYF
>-|14|-|TRBV2|TRBJ2-3
TGTGCCAGCAGTGCCCCGGACCGGGATGCTACGCAGTATTTT
CASSAPDRDATQYF
>TRBD2|16|-|TRBV4-1|TRBJ2-7
TGCGCCAGCAGCCAAGATATTTACAGCGGGGCCTACGAGCAGTACTTC
CASSQDIYSGAYEQYF
>-|13|-|TRBV4-1|TRBJ2-1
TGCGCCAGCAGCCCCCCGGAGGGAAGAGAGCAGTTCTTC
CASSPPEGREQFF
>-|14|-|TRBV7-2|TRBJ2-7
TGTGCCAGCAGCGTGACTTCCTCCGGCTACGAGCAGTACTTC
CASSVTSSGYEQYF
>-|14|-|TRBV10-3|TRBJ1-1
TGTGCCATCAGTGAGTCCACGGTTAACACTGAAGCTTTCTTT
CAISESTVNTEAFF
>-|13|few|TRBV9|TRBJ2-1
TGTGCCAGCAGCCAAGGGCTGAACAATGAGCAGTTCTTC
CASSQGLNNEQFF
>-|15|few|TRBV4-1|TRBJ2-7
TGCGCCAGCAGCCAAGATGAAGGGGGTAACTACGAGCAGTACTTC
CASSQDEGGNYEQYF
>-|15|-|TRBV27|TRBJ1-2
TGTGCCAGCAGTGCTATCAGGGGTGGAGACTATGGCTACACCTTC
CASSAIRGGDYGYTF
>-|12|few|TRBV7-9|TRBJ2-7
TGTGCCAGCAGCTTAGGAGAAAACGAGCAGTACTTC
CASSLGENEQYF
>-|15|-|TRBV11-1|TRBJ1-1
TGTGCCAGCAGCACAACGACAGCACCGGGACACGTAGCTTTCTTT
CASSTTTAPGHVAFF
>-|12|few|TRBV25-1|TRBJ2-7
TGTGCCAGCAGTTTGAGTACCTACGAGCAGTACTTC
CASSLSTYEQYF
>-|12|few|TRBV27|TRBJ2-7
TGTGCCAGCAGTTTATCTCCCCACGAGCAGTACTTC
CASSLSPHEQYF
>TRBD2|13|-|TRBV7-9|TRBJ2-1
TGTGCCAGCAGCCCTAGCGGTCACAATGAGCAGTTCTTC
CASSPSGHNEQFF
>-|15|few|TRBV14|TRBJ2-5
TGTGCCAGCAGCCCTTACCGAACAATCGGGGAGACCCAGTACTTC
CASSPYRTIGETQYF
>-|13|-|TRBV27|TRBJ1-1
TGTGCCAGCAGGGTGGGGGGGAACACTGAAGCTTTCTTT
CASRVGGNTEAFF
>TRBD1|15|-|TRBV7-8|TRBJ2-1
TGTGCCAGCAGCTTAGACAGGGGAACCTACAATGAGCAGTTCTTC
CASSLDRGTYNEQFF
>TRBD2|15|medium-sized|TRBV19|TRBJ2-3
TGTGCCAGTACTAGCGGGACACATTCCACAGATACGCAGTATTTT
CASTSGTHSTDTQYF
>-|14|-|TRBV27|TRBJ2-7
TGTGCCAGCAGTTTAAGGGGACTCAGGGACGAGCAGTACTTC
CASSLRGLRDEQYF
>-|16|-|TRBV7-9|TRBJ2-5
TGTGCCAGCAGCCTCACTGTTGGGAGGTTCCAAGAGACCCAGTACTTC
CASSLTVGRFQETQYF
>TRBD2|18|-|TRBV5-1|TRBJ2-3
TGCGCCAGCAGCCCGCTAGGGACTAGCGGGAGGGCCACAGATACGCAGTATTTT
CASSPLGTSGRATDTQYF
>-|13|-|TRBV7-3|TRBJ2-7
TGTGCCAGCAGCGCAACAGGGAACTACGAGCAGTACTTC
CASSATGNYEQYF
>-|12|few|TRBV29-1|TRBJ1-2
TGCAGCGTTGTAGACAGCAGCTATGGCTACACCTTC
CSVVDSSYGYTF
>TRBD1|14|-|TRBV5-6|TRBJ1-2
TGTGCCAGCAGCTTAGGGACAGCTAACTATGGCTACACCTTC
CASSLGTANYGYTF
>TRBD1|16|few|TRBV7-6|TRBJ2-7
TGTGCCAGCAGCTCGGGACAGCCGCTATACCTTTGGGAGCAGTACTTC
CASSSGQPLYLWEQYF
>TRBD2|13|-|TRBV10-3|TRBJ2-5
TGTGCCATCAGCCTAGCGGGAGAAGAGACCCAGTACTTC
CAISLAGEETQYF
>TRBD1|15|few|TRBV10-3|TRBJ2-1
TGTGCCATCAGTAAGGACAGGGTCGCCCTCGATGAGCAGTTCTTC
CAISKDRVALDEQFF
>-|13|-|TRBV5-1|TRBJ2-7
TGCGCCAGCAGCTTGTCCCCTTACGACGAGCAGTACTTC
CASSLSPYDEQYF
>-|12|-|TRBV15|TRBJ2-3
TGTGCCACCAGCAGCTTTACAGATACGCAGTATTTT
CATSSFTDTQYF